The 29 T cell receptor beta chains below were found in one sample sequenced in a study of human T cells and chemical hapten exposure. Specified time point: patch test 1, 2 weeks after DPC sensitization. Treatment specified: therapeutic diphenylcyclopropenone sensitization with weekly scalp DPC. TCRdb called the RACE reads again in MiXCR, with one record for every CDR3 protein. The data show 350,000 or so distinct CDR3 sequences, approximately 6.9% seen once. Sequencing was performed on whole blood, taken in connection with sensitization to the hapten diphenylcyclopropenone (DPC). The receptors stem from a woman between 18 and 30 years old with alopecia areata. Some clones in this sample may be carry-over from other donors' samples.

This clonotype was counted ten times or more. The rearrangement joins TRBV25-1 to TRBJ2-5, with TRBD2 matching over 8 bases. J gave up 4 bases and V 6 bases, and 4 bases lay outside the gene matches. The CDR3 extends over 13 amino acids. Per germline, CDR1 MGHDK and CDR2 SYGVNS. CDR3 amino acids: CASRESGRETQYF. The CDR3 region has the DNA TGTGCCAGCAGGGAAAGCGGGAGAGAGACCCAGTACTTC.

The table lists this clonotype with many counts. The chain couples TRBV18 to TRBJ1-2, with D possibly TRBD1 on 6 matching bases. The V and J ends lost 8 bases and 1 base respectively, with 11 bases between them. Germline CDR1 reads KGHSH; CDR2 reads LQKENI. The CDR3 runs to 13 residues. The CDR3: CASSPDSNYGYTF. CDR3 in DNA: TGTGCCAGCAGCCCGGACAGTAACTATGGCTACACCTTC.

The V gene is TRBV12-3 or TRBV12-4, the J gene TRBJ1-4; no clear D. V gave up 1 base and J gave up 0 bases, with 15 bases separating them. This CDR3 is 18 amino acids long. DNA of the CDR3: TGTGCCAGCAGTTTAGACCGGACGTCGACCGCAACTAATGAAAAACTGTTTTTT. It codes for CASSLDRTSTATNEKLFF.

This clonotype was counted a few times. The chain carries TRBV11-3 and TRBJ2-7; D gene ambiguous. The CDR3 has 13 amino acids. Between the trimmed V and J ends, which lost 0 bases and 6 bases, there was a span of 9 bases. The germline CDR1 and CDR2 sequences are SGHNT and YENEEA. The CDR3 DNA reads TGTGCCAGCAGCTTAGATGGTTACAGCGAGCAGTACTTC. Translating gives CASSLDGYSEQYF. The whole variable domain, filled in from reference TRBV11-3 and TRBJ2-7, reads EAGVVQSPRYKIIEKKQPVAFWCNPISGHNTLYWYLQNLGQGPELLIRYENEEAVDDSQLPKDRFSAERLKGVDSTLKIQPAELGDSAVYLCASSLDGYSEQYFGPGTRLTVT.

Notes on this clonotype: Just one base apart from a much larger clone, this may be a read error. This sequence joins TRBV4-3 and TRBJ2-5; TRBD2 agrees at 10 bases. V shed 6 bases and J 5 bases; nucleotides not matched to a gene: 9. The CDR3 is 15 residues long. Germline values: CDR1 LGHNA, CDR2 YSLEER. CDR3: CASRPRLAGSETQYF. DNA of the CDR3: TGCGCCAGCAGGCCGCGACTAGCGGGTTCGGAGACCCAGTACTTC.

This chain joins TRBV6-5 and TRBJ2-7; maybe TRBD2 (6 bases). V lost 5 bases, J lost 4 bases, and 12 bases lay in between. Germline values: CDR1 MNHEY, CDR2 SVGAGI. CDR3 size: 13 residues. The DNA for the CDR3 is TGTGCCAGCAGTCCTGCGGGGAGGTACGAGCAGTACTTC. This encodes CASSPAGRYEQYF.

Many counts were recorded for this clonotype. The chain combines TRBV28 with TRBJ2-5, with 12 positions matching TRBD2. The germline V gene has CDR1 MDHEN and CDR2 SYDVKM. The J segment lost 5 bases and the V segment lost 4 bases, leaving 5 bases of the junction unmatched. This CDR3 contains 15 residues. CDR3 region: CASSSGLAGIETQYF. As DNA, the CDR3 is TGTGCCAGCAGTTCCGGACTAGCGGGGATTGAGACCCAGTACTTC.

This clonotype showed up just a few times. The V and J genes are TRBV27 and TRBJ1-6; no firm D call. From germline, CDR1 is MNHEY and CDR2 SMNVEV (reference sequence). CDR3 size: 12 residues. Trimming left V 3 bases short and J 8 bases short, with 5 bases between. CDR3 DNA sequence: TGTGCCAGCAGTTTGTCCCATTCACCCCTCCACTTT. This encodes CASSLSHSPLHF.

The chain has TRBV5-5 and TRBJ1-3; 9 nucleotides line up with TRBD1. The germline V gene encodes CDR1 SGHKS and CDR2 YYEKEE (reference sequence). V shed 4 bases, J shed 2 bases, and the junction held 13 bases outside the gene matches. The CDR3 has 18 amino acids. The CDR3 nucleotides read TGTGCCAGCAGCGCAATACCGGGACAGGGTAAAACTGGAAACACCATATATTTT. This encodes CASSAIPGQGKTGNTIYF.

This clonotype was picked up a small number of times. The J gene is TRBJ2-3, the V gene TRBV7-2; TRBD1 or TRBD2 may be the D gene (7 bases each). Germline-derived CDR1 and CDR2 are SGHTA and FQGNSA. V lost 1 base and J 8 bases, leaving 19 bases between the germline ends. CDR3 length equals 16 residues. CDR3 in DNA: TGTGCCAGCAGCTTAGTTTCGGCGGGGGCAGGGGGTACGCAGTATTTT. It codes for CASSLVSAGAGGTQYF.

This clonotype was seen a handful of times. The rearrangement links TRBV6-6 to TRBJ1-5; D is unclear. The CDR3 has 13 amino acids. In germline, CDR1 is MNHNY, CDR2 SVGAGI (reference sequence). The V and J ends lost 6 bases and 12 bases respectively, with 18 bases between them. CDR3 loop: CASRNTPPVNQHF. In nucleotides, the CDR3 is TGTGCCAGCAGAAATACCCCCCCCGTGAACCAGCATTTT.

This chain joins TRBV7-2 and TRBJ1-1; 7 positions match TRBD1. V lost 0 bases and J lost 8; bases outside the gene matches: 6. The CDR3 consists of 14 residues. Germline V gene lookup returns CDR1 SGHTA and CDR2 FQGNSA. The CDR3 here is CASSLARGGGEAFF. In DNA, the CDR3 is TGTGCCAGCAGCTTAGCGAGAGGGGGCGGGGAAGCTTTCTTT.

The chain is built from TRBV12-3 or TRBV12-4 and TRBJ1-2, with D perhaps TRBD1 (5 bases). V was cut by 3 bases and J by 7 bases, with 21 bases left in between. The CDR3 length is 16 residues. CDR3 nucleotides: TGTGCCAGCAGTTTCGGGGACGTTCAAACCACGGGTGGCTACACCTTC. This sequence encodes CASSFGDVQTTGGYTF.

This clonotype was observed a handful of times. The chain employs TRBV20-1 and TRBJ2-3, with D unresolved. The V and J ends lost 6 bases and 1 base respectively, with 17 bases between them. This CDR3 region has 15 residues. CDR1 is DFQATT, CDR2 SNEGSKA, per germline (reference sequence). In DNA form, the CDR3 reads TGCAGTGCCTTAAAAGGGCGCCGGGGCACAGATACGCAGTATTTT. This sequence encodes CSALKGRRGTDTQYF.

The chain is built from TRBV7-2 and TRBJ2-1; 12 nucleotides match TRBD1. Germline trimming cut 5 bases from V and 8 bases from J; bases unmatched to any gene: 7. The CDR3 totals 15 residues. Germline CDR1 SGHTA, CDR2 FQGNSA. In nucleotides, the CDR3 is TGTGCCAGCAGCCGGGGACAGGGGGCTTTGGATGAGCAGTTCTTC. Translating gives CASSRGQGALDEQFF.

This clonotype has just a few counts. V gene TRBV7-2 combines with J gene TRBJ2-1; D is unresolved. Looked up from germline, CDR1 is SGHTA and CDR2 is FQGNSA. V dropped 4 bases and J dropped 10 bases, with 14 bases sitting between them. This CDR3 is 13 amino acids long. CDR3 bases: TGTGCCAGCAGCTCTCCCGGGTCTTTGGAGCAGTTCTTC. This encodes CASSSPGSLEQFF. The full variable domain, in which reference TRBV7-2 and TRBJ2-1 provide the parts outside the CDR3, is GAGVSQSPSNKVTEKGKDVELRCDPISGHTALYWYRQSLGQGLEFLIYFQGNSAPDKSGLPSDRFSAERTGGSVSTLTIQRTQQEDSAVYLCASSSPGSLEQFFGPGTRLTVL.

This clonotype has ten or more counts. The gene calls are TRBV6-2 or TRBV6-3 and TRBJ2-5, with a possible D match to TRBD1 (6 bases). The germline V gene has CDR1 MNHEY and CDR2 SVGEGT. V was shortened by 5 bases and J by 2 bases, with 12 bases between the two germline ends. This CDR3 has 14 amino acids. The CDR3 spells CASSAWDIQETQYF. CDR3 sequence (DNA): TGTGCCAGCAGTGCCTGGGACATTCAAGAGACCCAGTACTTC.

This clonotype has more than one count but fewer than ten. CDR3 bases: TGTGCCAGCAGAGGGCTGGTTCAAGAGACCCAGTACTTC. This translates into CASRGLVQETQYF. This chain links TRBV27 with TRBJ2-5, with D uncertain. V was clipped by 6 bases and J by 2 bases, with 10 bases between them. This CDR3 contains 13 residues. Germline values: CDR1 MNHEY, CDR2 SMNVEV (reference sequence).

The chain combines TRBV12-3 or TRBV12-4 with TRBJ1-4; a weak D match, TRBD1 (6 bases). This CDR3 is built from 13 residues. Between the trimmed V and J ends, which lost 8 bases and 5 bases, there was a span of 12 bases. CDR3 sequence reads: CASAGGQNEKLFF. CDR3 DNA: TGTGCCAGCGCTGGGGGCCAAAATGAAAAACTGTTTTTT.

This clonotype was seen at least ten times. The V and J genes are TRBV2 and TRBJ2-1; TRBD1 matches at 8 bases. Germline values: CDR1 SNHLY, CDR2 FYNNEI. The CDR3 totals 13 residues. V trimming: 6 bases; J trimming: 5 bases; junction bases outside the gene matches: 3. Written as DNA, the CDR3 is TGTGCCAGCAGCGGGACAGGCAACAATGAGCAGTTCTTC. Protein: CASSGTGNNEQFF.

Only a few counts were recorded for this clonotype. The J gene is TRBJ2-5, the V gene TRBV7-3; 9 bases fit TRBD2. The CDR3 has 15 amino acids. Germline lookup yields CDR1 SGHTA and CDR2 FQGTGA. J lost 0 bases, V lost 6 bases, and 5 bases had no gene match. The CDR3 DNA follows: TGTGCCAGCAGTCCGGGACTAGCATACCAAGAGACCCAGTACTTC. Protein product: CASSPGLAYQETQYF.

This clonotype was counted only a few times. The chain joins TRBV19 to TRBJ2-1; possibly TRBD2 for D (6 bases). V was pared by 10 bases and J by 0 bases, with 10 bases between. CDR1 is LNHDA, CDR2 SQIVND, per germline (reference sequence). The CDR3 has 13 residues. As DNA, the CDR3 is TGTGCCACCTCCGGGGGCTCCTACAATGAGCAGTTCTTC. Its protein product is CATSGGSYNEQFF.

This clonotype was counted between two and nine times. The chain links TRBV6-5 to TRBJ1-1; the D is unclear. Germline V gene data show CDR1 as MNHEY and CDR2 as SVGAGI. The CDR3 sequence is 14 residues long. V lost 6 bases and J 6 bases, leaving 17 bases between the germline ends. The CDR3 loop is CASRTVVSASEAFF. The CDR3 region has the DNA TGTGCCAGCAGGACGGTTGTTAGTGCGTCTGAAGCTTTCTTT.

This sequence joins TRBV6-4 and TRBJ1-3; TRBD1 might be the D (6 bases). The germline gives CDR1 MRHNA, CDR2 SNTAGT. This CDR3 contains 16 residues. With 0 bases removed from V and 1 base from J, the gap between germline ends came to 10 bases. CDR3 in amino acids: CASSDSGRGSGNTIYF. The CDR3 DNA follows: TGTGCCAGCAGTGACTCAGGCAGGGGATCTGGAAACACCATATATTTT.

As regards this clonotype: Germline is not matched at one junction end, which may reflect a read error. The rearrangement uses TRBV12-3 or TRBV12-4 and TRBJ2-2, with 7 nucleotides matching TRBD2. CDR3 length: 13 amino acids. In nucleotides, the CDR3 is TGTGGCAGCAGTTGGAGCGGGAACGGGGAGCTGTTTTTT. Its translation is CGSSWSGNGELFF.

This clonotype was seen more than once but under ten times. This chain links TRBV20-1 with TRBJ2-7, with a tentative D call TRBD2 (6 bases). Germline CDR1 is DFQATT and CDR2 is SNEGSKA (reference sequence). The CDR3 extends over 15 amino acids. Trimming removed 2 bases from V and 7 bases from J, with 21 bases in between. CDR3 DNA sequence: TGCAGTGCTAGACCCCAGGATAGGGGACTCTGGGAGCAGTACTTC. This translates into CSARPQDRGLWEQYF.

At least ten counts were recorded for this clonotype. J is TRBJ2-1 and V is TRBV7-9, with D hard to call. Trimming stripped 4 bases from V and 6 bases from J, with 13 bases between. The CDR3 totals 14 residues. Germline values: CDR1 SEHNR, CDR2 FQNEAQ (reference sequence). CDR3 sequence (DNA): TGTGCCAGCAGCTCCTTAGCTGGGGTCAATGAGCAGTTCTTC. It encodes CASSSLAGVNEQFF.

CDR3 region: CASINRGDTEAFF. The CDR3 nucleotides read TGTGCCAGCATCAACAGGGGGGACACTGAAGCTTTCTTT. J is TRBJ1-1 and V is TRBV6-6; 8 bases match TRBD1. The CDR3 is made up of 13 amino acids. Trimming cost V 7 bases and J 3 bases; bases outside gene matches: 4. CDR1 is MNHNY and CDR2 is SVGAGI in the germline V gene (reference sequence).

The chain couples TRBV21-1 to TRBJ1-1; TRBD1, the D gene given by the table, was not confirmed from the DNA. TRBV21-1 is designated a pseudogene. The CDR3 is made up of 15 amino acids. CDR3 in DNA: TGTGCCAGCAGCAGGGGCGGGGGGCTGGACACTGAAGCTTTCTTT. It yields the protein CASSRGGGLDTEAFF.